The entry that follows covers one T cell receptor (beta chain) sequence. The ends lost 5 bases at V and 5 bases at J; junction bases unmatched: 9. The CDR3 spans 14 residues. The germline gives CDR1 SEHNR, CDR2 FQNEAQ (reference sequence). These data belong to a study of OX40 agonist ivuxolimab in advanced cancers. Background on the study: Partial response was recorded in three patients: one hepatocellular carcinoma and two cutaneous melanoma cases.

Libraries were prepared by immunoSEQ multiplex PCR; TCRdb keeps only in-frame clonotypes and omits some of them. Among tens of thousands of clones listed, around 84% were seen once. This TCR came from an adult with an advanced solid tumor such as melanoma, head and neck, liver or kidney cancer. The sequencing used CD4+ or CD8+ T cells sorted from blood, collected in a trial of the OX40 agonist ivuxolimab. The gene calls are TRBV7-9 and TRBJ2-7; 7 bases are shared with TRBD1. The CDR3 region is CASSPGTEHHEQYV. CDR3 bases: TGTGCCAGCAGCCCCGGGACAGAGCACCACGAGCAGTACGTC.